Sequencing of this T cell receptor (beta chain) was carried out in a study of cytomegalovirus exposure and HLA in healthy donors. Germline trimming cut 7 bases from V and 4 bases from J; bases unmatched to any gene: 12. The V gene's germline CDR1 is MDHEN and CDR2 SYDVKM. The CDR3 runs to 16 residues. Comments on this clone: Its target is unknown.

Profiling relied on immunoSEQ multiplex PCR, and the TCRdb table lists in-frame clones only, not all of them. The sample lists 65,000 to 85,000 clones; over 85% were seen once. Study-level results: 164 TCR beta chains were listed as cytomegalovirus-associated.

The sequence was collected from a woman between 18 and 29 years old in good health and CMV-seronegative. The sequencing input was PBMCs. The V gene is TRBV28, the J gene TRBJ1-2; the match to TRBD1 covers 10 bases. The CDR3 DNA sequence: TGTGCCAGCACCCCCGGGACAGGGGCCAGGGGCTATGGCTACACCTTC. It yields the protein CASTPGTGARGYGYTF.